This is a list of T cell receptor beta chains from one sample in a study of T cell responses to AZD1222 COVID-19 vaccine. TCRdb's table, derived via immunoSEQ multiplex PCR, lists solely in-frame clones and lacks some. The table lists about 88,000 clones, 90% of them singletons. The sequenced sample was peripheral blood, obtained 28 days after the second AZD1222 dose. These receptors were obtained from an adult who received the AZD1222 COVID-19 vaccine. Each CDR3 is given without its conserved first and last residue. Each record gives: J gene, D gene, V gene, CDR3 protein. The D gene is left open where the match is weak.

j_gene: TRBJ1-2; d_gene: .; v_gene: TRBV7-3; CDR3aa: ASSPGGPRGYGYT
j_gene: TRBJ2-1; d_gene: .; v_gene: TRBV9; CDR3aa: ASSGDRSSYNEQF
j_gene: TRBJ2-3; d_gene: TRBD2; v_gene: TRBV7-2; CDR3aa: ASSPPGVAGGQDTQY
j_gene: TRBJ2-7; d_gene: TRBD2; v_gene: TRBV7-2; CDR3aa: ASSSSGAAYEQY
j_gene: TRBJ2-3; d_gene: TRBD2; v_gene: TRBV3-1/TRBV3-2; CDR3aa: ASSATSGGLTDTQY
j_gene: TRBJ1-5; d_gene: TRBD1; v_gene: TRBV5-1; CDR3aa: ASSLQGSWNQPQH
j_gene: TRBJ1-2; d_gene: .; v_gene: TRBV27; CDR3aa: ASSTAGQRIRGYT
j_gene: TRBJ2-7; d_gene: TRBD2; v_gene: TRBV2; CDR3aa: ASSEKRGGHEQY
j_gene: TRBJ1-5; d_gene: .; v_gene: TRBV5-6; CDR3aa: ASSLDGRSNQPQH
j_gene: TRBJ2-2; d_gene: TRBD1; v_gene: TRBV7-2; CDR3aa: ASSSGDRVNTGELF
j_gene: TRBJ2-2; d_gene: TRBD1; v_gene: TRBV20-1; CDR3aa: SASFPGQGAGGELF